The 24 T cell receptor beta chains reported below all come from one sample, sequenced in a study of lymphopenia after photon versus proton radiotherapy. Sequencing used immunoSEQ multiplex PCR; TCRdb keeps in-frame clones, though not all of them. The sample has about 55,000 clones; approximately 88% are singletons. The specimen comprised peripheral blood, sampled from a patient treated with proton-based radiotherapy. These receptors came from a man in his 60s with pancreatic cancer.

The chain is built from TRBV25-1 and TRBJ2-1, with 9 nucleotides matching TRBD1. The J segment lost 0 bases and the V segment lost 4 bases, leaving 10 bases of the junction unmatched. Germline CDR1 reads MGHDK; CDR2 reads SYGVNS. The CDR3 is 18 amino acids. In DNA form, the CDR3 reads TGTGCCAGCAGTGCGGCGACAGGGGGTCGAAGCTCCTACAATGAGCAGTTCTTC. It yields the protein CASSAATGGRSSYNEQFF.

The J gene is TRBJ1-1, the V gene TRBV28; D not resolved. The germline CDR1 and CDR2 sequences are MDHEN and SYDVKM. V was trimmed by 2 bases and J by 0 bases, leaving 7 bases between them. This CDR3 is built from 14 residues. This chain's CDR3 is CASSLGRVNTEAFF. CDR3 DNA sequence: TGTGCCAGCAGTTTAGGCCGAGTGAACACTGAAGCTTTCTTT.

The genes are TRBV6-6 and TRBJ1-1; 7 nucleotides line up with TRBD1. The CDR3 spans 13 residues. Looked up from germline, CDR1 is MNHNY and CDR2 is SVGAGI (reference sequence). J lost 1 base, V lost 5 bases, and 1 base had no gene match. The CDR3 here is CASSRTGNTEAFF. The CDR3 coding sequence is TGTGCCAGCAGTCGGACAGGGAACACTGAAGCTTTCTTT.

The chain couples TRBV6-5 to TRBJ1-1; TRBD1 might be the D (5 bases). V shed 5 bases and J shed 1 base, with 14 bases lying between them. Germline CDR1 and CDR2: MNHEY and SVGAGI. This CDR3 comprises 15 residues. CDR3: CASSRLARGNTEAFF. CDR3 nucleotide sequence: TGTGCCAGCAGTCGTCTGGCGAGGGGGAACACTGAAGCTTTCTTT.

This rearrangement joins TRBV6-5 to TRBJ2-3; 7 nucleotides match TRBD2. The CDR3 is made up of 16 amino acids. J was trimmed by 2 bases and V by 0 bases; bases with no gene match: 5. CDR1 and CDR2 (germline): MNHEY, SVGAGI. For the CDR3, the DNA is TGTGCCAGCAGTTACTCGAGGCTAGCGGCCACAGATACGCAGTATTTT. Translation gives CASSYSRLAATDTQYF.

CDR3 sequence reads: CASGNSGLPYEQYF. DNA for the CDR3: TGTGCCAGCGGAAATAGCGGGCTCCCCTACGAGCAGTACTTC. This chain uses TRBV27 with TRBJ2-7; 7 bases fit TRBD2. Germline-derived CDR1 and CDR2 are MNHEY and SMNVEV (reference sequence). The CDR3 extends over 14 amino acids. V lost 8 bases to trimming and J lost 2 bases; unmatched junction nucleotides: 9.

The V call is TRBV10-2, the J call TRBJ1-2, with TRBD1 identical over 7 bases. With 3 bases clipped from V and 1 base from J, the junction kept 8 bases outside the gene matches. Germline CDR1 is WSHSY and CDR2 is SAAADI. The CDR3 length is 16 residues. The CDR3 DNA sequence: TGCGCCAGCAGTGAACCTAGGACAGGTGTTAACTATGGCTACACCTTC. Its translation: CASSEPRTGVNYGYTF.

Only one count was recorded for this clone. J is TRBJ2-5 and V is TRBV18; weak D call: TRBD2 (6 bases). The J call may be in error: the DNA end matches TRBJ2-7 better. The CDR3 is 14 residues long. Germline V gene lookup returns CDR1 KGHSH and CDR2 LQKENI. Here the CDR3 reads CASSPGVVADEQYF. CDR3 coding DNA: TGTGCCAGCTCACCTGGCGTGGTAGCGGACGAGCAGTACTTC.

The chain links TRBV11-1 to TRBJ2-3; D uncertain. The CDR3 has 16 amino acids. V dropped 5 bases and J dropped 0 bases, with 15 bases sitting between them. Germline V CDR1 and CDR2: SGHAT, FQDESV (reference sequence). The CDR3, as DNA: TGTGCCAGCAGCCAGATAGATCTGACTAGCACAGATACGCAGTATTTT. Translated, it gives CASSQIDLTSTDTQYF.

The V and J genes are TRBV10-1 and TRBJ2-2; D is possibly TRBD2 (5 bases). The germline CDR1 and CDR2 sequences are WNHNN and SYGVQD (reference sequence). The CDR3 is 12 amino acids. Trimming stripped 11 bases from V and 1 base from J, with 8 bases between. In DNA form, the CDR3 reads TGCGCCTCGGGGAAGAACACCGGGGAGCTGTTTTTT. Protein sequence: CASGKNTGELFF.

The chain has TRBV6-5 and TRBJ2-1; 9 nucleotides agree with TRBD1. Trimming took 2 bases from V and 7 from J; bases not matched to a gene: 9. The CDR3 length is 16 residues. The V gene's germline CDR1 is MNHEY and CDR2 SVGAGI. CDR3 protein: CASSYGQGQGRNEQFF. DNA of the CDR3: TGTGCCAGCAGTTACGGTCAAGGACAGGGGAGGAATGAGCAGTTCTTC.

This chain uses TRBV4-1 with TRBJ2-3; D is perhaps TRBD2 (6 bases). V lost 3 bases to trimming and J lost 0 bases, with 19 bases between them. The CDR3 has 18 residues. CDR1 MGHRA and CDR2 YSYEKL come from the germline V gene. The CDR3 region has the DNA TGCGCCAGCAGCCATACCCTAGCGCGGGCAGGGAGCACAGATACGCAGTATTTT. This gives the protein CASSHTLARAGSTDTQYF.

The gene calls are TRBV30 and TRBJ1-6; 7 nucleotides agree with TRBD1. This CDR3 has 14 residues. Germline CDR1 is GTSNPN and CDR2 is SVGIG (reference sequence). Trimming cost V 0 bases and J 8 bases; bases outside gene matches: 4. CDR3 DNA sequence: TGTGCCTGGAGTGTCCAGGGGGTACATTCACCCCTCCACTTT. This sequence encodes CAWSVQGVHSPLHF.

The chain couples TRBV7-9 to TRBJ2-7; D might be TRBD1 (5 bases). Per the germline V gene, CDR1 is SEHNR and CDR2 is FQNEAQ (reference sequence). This CDR3 is built from 14 residues. V gave up 2 bases and J gave up 2 bases, with 10 bases separating them. This CDR3 is CASSLQGIPYEQYF. CDR3 DNA sequence: TGTGCCAGCAGCTTACAGGGAATCCCCTACGAGCAGTACTTC.

The chain is built from TRBV28 and TRBJ1-5, with unresolved D. The V end was cut by 2 bases, the J end by 4 bases, with 6 bases between. Looked up from germline, CDR1 is MDHEN and CDR2 is SYDVKM. This CDR3 spans 13 amino acids. CDR3 in amino acids: CASSLINNQPQHF. The CDR3, as DNA: TGTGCCAGCAGTTTAATAAATAATCAGCCCCAGCATTTT.

This clone was seen once. The chain combines TRBV23-1 with TRBJ1-5; D is unclear. TRBV23-1 is an ORF, with its function uncertain. Between the trimmed V and J ends, which lost 4 bases and 0 bases, there was a span of 7 bases. The CDR3 runs 14 residues. This CDR3 is CASSRFYSNQPQHF. For the CDR3, the DNA is TGCGCCAGCAGTCGGTTCTATAGCAATCAGCCCCAGCATTTT.

The J gene is TRBJ2-1, the V gene TRBV9; 8 bases match TRBD2. This CDR3 contains 15 residues. The germline gives CDR1 SGDLS, CDR2 YYNGEE. The ends lost 0 bases at V and 3 bases at J; junction bases unmatched: 2. CDR3 in amino acids: CASSVAGGNYNEQFF. CDR3 DNA: TGTGCCAGCAGCGTAGCGGGAGGGAACTACAATGAGCAGTTCTTC.

This clone has only one observation. The chain is built from TRBV28 and TRBJ1-2; D ambiguous. This CDR3 spans 11 amino acids. V was pared by 7 bases and J by 0 bases, with 3 bases between. Germline V CDR1 and CDR2: MDHEN, SYDVKM. Written as DNA, the CDR3 is TGTGCCAGCAAGACTAACTATGGCTACACCTTC. Translation: CASKTNYGYTF.

V gene TRBV5-1 combines with J gene TRBJ2-7, with D unresolved. The ends were cut back, 0 bases at V and 1 base at J, with 11 bases in the middle. The CDR3 sequence is 15 residues long. CDR1 and CDR2 from the germline V gene are SGHRS and YFSETQ. As DNA, the CDR3 is TGCGCCAGCAGCTTGGGTGGGATTAATTCCTACGAGCAGTACTTC. Encoded protein: CASSLGGINSYEQYF.

The chain combines TRBV7-2 with TRBJ2-7, with D unresolved. The CDR3 contains 13 residues. CDR1 SGHTA and CDR2 FQGNSA come from the germline V gene. V was trimmed by 4 bases and J by 6 bases, leaving 13 bases between them. The chain's CDR3 is CASSSLSRVEQYF. The DNA for the CDR3 is TGTGCCAGCAGCTCCTTGTCGCGAGTCGAGCAGTACTTC.

This clone has just a few counts. The identical CDR3 is also encoded by other nucleotide sequences in the sample. The V call is TRBV11-2, the J call TRBJ2-7, with a possible D match to TRBD2 (5 bases). V lost 1 base, J lost 0 bases, and 7 bases lay in between. CDR1 SGHAT and CDR2 FQNNGV come from the germline V gene. This CDR3 has 14 amino acids. CDR3 residues: CASSLAGSSYEQYF. Here the CDR3 DNA reads TGTGCCAGCAGCTTAGCGGGAAGCTCCTACGAGCAGTACTTC.

The rearrangement uses TRBV28 and TRBJ2-2; unclear D gene. The V gene lost 6 bases and the J gene lost 10 bases, with 9 bases spanning the gap. CDR3 length equals 11 residues. Germline CDR1 is MDHEN and CDR2 is SYDVKM. The CDR3 coding sequence is TGTGCCAGCAGAACCCTCTCGGAGCTGTTTTTT. Its translation is CASRTLSELFF.

J is TRBJ1-1 and V is TRBV6-5, with D hard to call. The germline V and J ends were trimmed by 4 bases and 0 bases, with 9 bases remaining between them. The germline V gene encodes CDR1 MNHEY and CDR2 SVGAGI. The CDR3 has 14 amino acids. This CDR3 is CASSSTGLNTEAFF. The CDR3 DNA sequence: TGTGCCAGCAGTTCCACTGGTTTGAACACTGAAGCTTTCTTT.

The J gene is TRBJ2-7, the V gene TRBV5-5; 12 bases agree with TRBD2. V shed 4 bases and J 9 bases; nucleotides not matched to a gene: 11. The CDR3 sequence is 15 residues long. Germline-derived CDR1 and CDR2 are SGHKS and YYEKEE (reference sequence). The DNA for the CDR3 is TGTGCCAGCAGCCCCCAACTAGCGGGAGGCCCCGTGCAGTACTTC. It is translated as CASSPQLAGGPVQYF.